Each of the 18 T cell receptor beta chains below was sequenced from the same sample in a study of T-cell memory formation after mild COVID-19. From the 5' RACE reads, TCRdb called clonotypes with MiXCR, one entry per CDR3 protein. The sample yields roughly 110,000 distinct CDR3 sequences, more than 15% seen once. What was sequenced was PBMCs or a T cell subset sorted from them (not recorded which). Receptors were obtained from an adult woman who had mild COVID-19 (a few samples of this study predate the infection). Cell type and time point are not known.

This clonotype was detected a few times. The CDR3 spells CASSVGRGRLNQPQHF. For the CDR3, the DNA is TGCGCCAGCAGTGTCGGCAGGGGCCGTCTGAATCAGCCCCAGCATTTT. J is TRBJ1-5 and V is TRBV10-2; weak D call: TRBD1 (6 bases). Looked up from germline, CDR1 is WSHSY and CDR2 is SAAADI. V was clipped by 4 bases and J by 4 bases, with 17 bases between them. CDR3 length equals 16 residues.

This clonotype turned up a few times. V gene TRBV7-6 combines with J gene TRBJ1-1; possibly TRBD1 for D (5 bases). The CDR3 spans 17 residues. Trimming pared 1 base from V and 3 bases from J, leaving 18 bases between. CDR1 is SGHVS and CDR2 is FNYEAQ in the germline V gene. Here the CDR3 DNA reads TGTGCCAGCAGCTTAGACGCAGGGCCTAAATGGGACACTGAAGCTTTCTTT. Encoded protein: CASSLDAGPKWDTEAFF.

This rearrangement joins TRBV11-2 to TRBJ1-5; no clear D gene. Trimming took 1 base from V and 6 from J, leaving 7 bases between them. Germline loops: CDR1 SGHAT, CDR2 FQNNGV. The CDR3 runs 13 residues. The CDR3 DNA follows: TGTGCCAGCAGCTTAGCAGGAACTCAGCCCCAGCATTTT. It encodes CASSLAGTQPQHF.

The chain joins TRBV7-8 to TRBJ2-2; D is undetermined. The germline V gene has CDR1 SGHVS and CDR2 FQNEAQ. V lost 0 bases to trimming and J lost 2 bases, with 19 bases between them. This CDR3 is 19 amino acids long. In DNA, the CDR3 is TGTGCCAGCAGCTTAGCATCGTTATCATCTCTCTTCAACACCGGGGAGCTGTTTTTT. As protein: CASSLASLSSLFNTGELFF.

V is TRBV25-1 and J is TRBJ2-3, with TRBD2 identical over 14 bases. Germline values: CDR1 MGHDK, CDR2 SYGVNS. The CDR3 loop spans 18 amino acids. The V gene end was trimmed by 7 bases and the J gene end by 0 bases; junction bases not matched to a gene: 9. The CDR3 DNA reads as TGTGCCAGCACACCAGAGGGACTAGCGGGGGATAGCACAGATACGCAGTATTTT. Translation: CASTPEGLAGDSTDTQYF.

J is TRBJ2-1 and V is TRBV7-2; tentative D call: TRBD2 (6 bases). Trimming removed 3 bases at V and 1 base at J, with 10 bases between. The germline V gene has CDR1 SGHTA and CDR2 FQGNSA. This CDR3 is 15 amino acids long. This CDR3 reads CASSFLGGSYNEQFF. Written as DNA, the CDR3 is TGTGCCAGCAGCTTCTTGGGGGGATCCTACAATGAGCAGTTCTTC.

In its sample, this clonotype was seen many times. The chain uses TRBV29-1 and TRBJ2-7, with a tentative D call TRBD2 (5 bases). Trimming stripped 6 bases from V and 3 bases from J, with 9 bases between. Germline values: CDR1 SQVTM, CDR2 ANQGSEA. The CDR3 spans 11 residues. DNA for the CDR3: TGCAGCGTCGGACTGTACTACGAGCAGTACTTC. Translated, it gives CSVGLYYEQYF.

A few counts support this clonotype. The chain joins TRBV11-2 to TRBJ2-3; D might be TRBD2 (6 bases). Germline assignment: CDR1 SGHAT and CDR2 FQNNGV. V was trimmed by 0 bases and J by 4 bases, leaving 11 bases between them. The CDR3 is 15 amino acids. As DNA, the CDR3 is TGTGCCAGCAGCTTAGAGGCCTTAGCGGCAGATACGCAGTATTTT. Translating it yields CASSLEALAADTQYF.

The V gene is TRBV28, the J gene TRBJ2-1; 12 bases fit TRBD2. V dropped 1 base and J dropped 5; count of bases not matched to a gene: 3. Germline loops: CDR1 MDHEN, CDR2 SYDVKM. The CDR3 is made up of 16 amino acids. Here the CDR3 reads CASSLSLAGGDNEQFF. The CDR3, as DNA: TGTGCCAGCAGTTTATCTCTAGCGGGAGGGGACAATGAGCAGTTCTTC.

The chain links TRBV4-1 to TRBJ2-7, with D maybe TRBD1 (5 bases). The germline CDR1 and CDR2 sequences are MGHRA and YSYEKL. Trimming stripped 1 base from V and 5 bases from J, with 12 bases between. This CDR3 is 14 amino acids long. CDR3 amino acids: CASSQVQGAHEQYF. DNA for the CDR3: TGCGCCAGCAGCCAAGTGCAGGGCGCCCACGAGCAGTACTTC.

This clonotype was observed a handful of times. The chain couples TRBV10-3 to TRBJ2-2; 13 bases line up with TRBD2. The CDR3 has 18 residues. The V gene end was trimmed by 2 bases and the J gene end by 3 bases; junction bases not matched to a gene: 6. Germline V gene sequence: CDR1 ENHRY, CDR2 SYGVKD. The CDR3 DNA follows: TGTGCCATCAGTGAGACGAGACTAGCGGGAGGAGACACCGGGGAGCTGTTTTTT. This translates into CAISETRLAGGDTGELFF.

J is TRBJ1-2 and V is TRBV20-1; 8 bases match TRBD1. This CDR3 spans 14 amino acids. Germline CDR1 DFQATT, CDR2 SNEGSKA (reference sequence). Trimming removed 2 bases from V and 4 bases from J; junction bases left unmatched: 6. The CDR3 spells CSARRTGLIYGYTF. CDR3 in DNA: TGCAGTGCTAGAAGGACAGGGCTAATCTATGGCTACACCTTC.

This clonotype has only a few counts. The CDR3 DNA reads as TGTGCCAGCAGCTCCCTACTAGACGTCGGCACAGATACGCAGTATTTT. Translating it yields CASSSLLDVGTDTQYF. The chain carries TRBV7-8 and TRBJ2-3, with D possibly TRBD2 on 5 matching bases. V shed 4 bases and J shed 1 base, with 15 bases lying between them. CDR3 length: 16 residues. From germline, CDR1 is SGHVS and CDR2 FQNEAQ.

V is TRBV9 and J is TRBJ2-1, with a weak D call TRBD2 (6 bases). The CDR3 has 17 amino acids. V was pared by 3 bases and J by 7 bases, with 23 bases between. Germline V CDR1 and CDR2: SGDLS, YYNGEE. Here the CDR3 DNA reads TGTGCCAGCAGCGCACCACATCCCCGCGGAGGGTGGAATGAGCAGTTCTTC. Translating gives CASSAPHPRGGWNEQFF.

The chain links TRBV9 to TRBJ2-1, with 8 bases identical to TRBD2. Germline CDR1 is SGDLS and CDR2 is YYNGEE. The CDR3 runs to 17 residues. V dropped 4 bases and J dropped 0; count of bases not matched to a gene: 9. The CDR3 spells CASSPQSGGSSYNEQFF. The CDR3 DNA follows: TGTGCCAGCAGCCCCCAGAGCGGGGGAAGCTCCTACAATGAGCAGTTCTTC.

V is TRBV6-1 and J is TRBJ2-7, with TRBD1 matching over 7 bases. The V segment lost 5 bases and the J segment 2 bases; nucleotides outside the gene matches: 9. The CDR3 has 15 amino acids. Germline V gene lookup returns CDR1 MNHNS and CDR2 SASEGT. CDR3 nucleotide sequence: TGTGCCAGCAGTTTATGGAGGCAGGGGGCCTACGAGCAGTACTTC. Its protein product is CASSLWRQGAYEQYF.

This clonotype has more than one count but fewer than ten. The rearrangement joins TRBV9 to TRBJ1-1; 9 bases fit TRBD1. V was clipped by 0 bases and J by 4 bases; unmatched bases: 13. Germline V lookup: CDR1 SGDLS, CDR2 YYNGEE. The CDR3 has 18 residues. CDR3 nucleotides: TGTGCCAGCAGCGTAGCCACACAGGGGGCTTCACCCACCACTGAAGCTTTCTTT. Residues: CASSVATQGASPTTEAFF.

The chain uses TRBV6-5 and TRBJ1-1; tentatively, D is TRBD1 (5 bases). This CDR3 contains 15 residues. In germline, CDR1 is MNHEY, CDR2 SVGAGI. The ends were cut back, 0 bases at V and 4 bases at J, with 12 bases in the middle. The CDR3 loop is CASSYSLEGTTEAFF. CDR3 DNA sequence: TGTGCCAGCAGTTACTCGTTGGAGGGGACCACTGAAGCTTTCTTT.